This TCR beta chain comes out of a study of blood T cell repertoires in COVID-19. Turning to the study itself: Whether acute or convalescent, the COVID-19 samples came from the United States, Italy and Spain. In each case, the material was cDNA or gDNA derived from T cells, B-cell-depleted T cells, or PBMCs.

Original data processing: Amplified reference gene primers provided the basis for estimating nucleated cell counts. Produced via immunoSEQ multiplex PCR; TCRdb's table is partial and in-frame only. That table gives V, J and clone size, and the DNA gave D and trimming. The profile shows around 250,000 clones, approximately 87% of them singletons. The CDR3 consists of 15 residues. CDR1 and CDR2 from the germline V gene are SGDLS and YYNGEE. Trimming removed 2 bases from V and 7 bases from J; junction bases left unmatched: 7. The receptor comes from a man aged 60 to 75 who had recovered from COVID-19. The specimen sequenced was peripheral blood. The genes are TRBV9 and TRBJ1-4; 8 nucleotides align to TRBD1. The CDR3 loop reads CASSVDRVSGEKLFF. The CDR3 region has the DNA TGTGCCAGCAGCGTGGACAGGGTTTCTGGTGAAAAACTGTTTTTT.